These 8 T cell receptor beta chains were sequenced from one sample in a study of blood T cell repertoires in COVID-19. Assay: immunoSEQ multiplex PCR; the TCRdb copy retains only in-frame clones and omits some. The data show 150,000 to 200,000 clones, with roughly 82% seen just once and about 8% held by the top ten. The specimen was peripheral blood. All receptors come from an older woman with COVID-19, enrolled during active disease.

The chain uses TRBV21-1 and TRBJ2-3; the table's D call, TRBD2, has no DNA check behind it. TRBV21-1 is a pseudogene segment. This CDR3 has 17 amino acids. CDR3 sequence: CASSQTSRRSGGHTQYF. The CDR3 DNA is TGTGCCAGCAGCCAAACGTCTCGCAGAAGCGGGGGCCATACGCAGTATTTT.

The chain carries TRBV28 and TRBJ1-4; D is unclear. The germline V gene has CDR1 MDHEN and CDR2 SYDVKM. V lost 5 bases to trimming and J lost 1 base, with 8 bases between them. The CDR3 loop spans 14 amino acids. The CDR3 loop is CASSGRGTNEKLFF. The CDR3 DNA is TGTGCCAGCAGTGGGCGGGGAACTAATGAAAAACTGTTTTTT.

To note about this clone: The germline gene is not matched at one end of the junction; a read error may be the cause. The genes are TRBV7-7 and TRBJ2-5, with D perhaps matching TRBD1 (7 bases). The CDR3 loop spans 15 amino acids. Germline lookup yields CDR1 SSHAT and CDR2 FNYEAQ (reference sequence). The CDR3 sequence: CASSLGAGGQETQYF. Here the CDR3 DNA reads TGTGCTAGCAGCTTAGGGGCAGGGGGGCAAGAGACCCAGTACTTC.

V usage is TRBV18 and J usage is TRBJ1-4, with D tentatively TRBD1 (6 bases). CDR1 is KGHSH, CDR2 LQKENI, per germline. The CDR3 consists of 14 residues. V lost 2 bases and J lost 8, with 12 bases in between. For the CDR3, the DNA is TGTGCCAGCTCACCAGGCGGGGGGGGCGAAAAACTGTTTTTT. Translation: CASSPGGGGEKLFF. The whole variable domain, filled in from reference TRBV18 and TRBJ1-4, reads NAGVMQNPRHLVRRRGQEARLRCSPMKGHSHVYWYRQLPEEGLKFMVYLQKENIIDESGMPKERFSAEFPKEGPSILRIQQVVRGDSAAYFCASSPGGGGEKLFFGSGTQLSVL.

The chain carries TRBV5-4 and TRBJ1-3, with TRBD1 identical over 10 bases. CDR3 length: 14 residues. The junction had 6 bases not matched to a gene; V was cut back by 4 bases and J by 8 bases. Germline CDR1 SGHNT, CDR2 YYREEE (reference sequence). In DNA, the CDR3 is TGTGCCAGCAGCCAACCCGGACAGGGGGACACCATATATTTT. Encoded protein: CASSQPGQGDTIYF.

A remark on this clone: The junction does not match germline at one end; this may be a read error. This chain uses TRBV5-4 with TRBJ1-1; no reliable D call. The CDR3 contains 12 residues. Germline V CDR1 and CDR2: SGHNT, YYREEE (reference sequence). The CDR3 region has the DNA TGTGCCAGCAGTTTGGGGAGGATCGAAGCTTTCTTT. It specifies CASSLGRIEAFF.

The chain has TRBV6-5 and TRBJ1-5; D is ambiguous. Trimming cost V 6 bases and J 5 bases, with 14 bases left between them. CDR3 length: 14 residues. Germline loops: CDR1 MNHEY, CDR2 SVGAGI. CDR3 DNA sequence: TGTGCCAGCAGCCAGGAAGTTGGTGATCAGCCCCAGCATTTT. It specifies CASSQEVGDQPQHF.

The chain couples TRBV5-6 to TRBJ2-3; D perhaps matches TRBD1 (6 bases). The CDR3 is 13 residues long. The ends were cut back, 5 bases at V and 3 bases at J, with 10 bases in the middle. The germline V gene has CDR1 SGHDT and CDR2 YYEEEE. CDR3: CASSNRATDTQYF. In DNA form, the CDR3 reads TGTGCCAGCAGTAACAGGGCGACAGATACGCAGTATTTT. Together with reference TRBV5-6 and TRBJ2-3, the CDR3 gives the full variable domain: DAGVTQSPTHLIKTRGQQVTLRCSPKSGHDTVSWYQQALGQGPQFIFQYYEEEERQRGNFPDRFSGHQFPNYSSELNVNALLLGDSALYLCASSNRATDTQYFGPGTRLTVL.